Shown below are 8 T cell receptor beta chains from a single sample sequenced in a study of cytomegalovirus exposure and HLA in healthy donors. Use of 60 Vbeta and 13 Jbeta primers characterized the PCR. Assay: immunoSEQ multiplex PCR; the TCRdb copy retains only in-frame clones and omits some. Its clone listing holds roughly 100,000 clones. The sample was PBMCs. All receptors derive from a man aged 45-60 years in good health and CMV-seronegative.

The rearrangement uses TRBV19 and TRBJ2-2, with D possibly TRBD2 on 6 matching bases. This CDR3 has 14 residues. V gave up 3 bases and J gave up 7 bases, with 12 bases separating them. Germline loops: CDR1 LNHDA, CDR2 SQIVND (reference sequence). The CDR3 sequence: CASSIRGSIGELFF. CDR3 in DNA: TGTGCCAGTAGTATCCGGGGGAGTATCGGGGAGCTGTTTTTT.

The chain combines TRBV5-4 with TRBJ2-1; 8 bases agree with TRBD1. CDR3 length: 16 amino acids. J was trimmed by 8 bases and V by 6 bases; bases with no gene match: 16. Germline V gene sequence: CDR1 SGHNT, CDR2 YYREEE (reference sequence). The CDR3 sequence: CASTRRSRTGSYEQFF. The CDR3 DNA is TGTGCCAGCACACGCCGTTCCAGGACAGGGTCCTATGAGCAGTTCTTC.

The genes are TRBV27 and TRBJ1-2, with 7 bases fitting TRBD1. The CDR3 sequence is 12 residues long. Germline trimming cut 6 bases from V and 8 bases from J; bases unmatched to any gene: 6. CDR1 MNHEY and CDR2 SMNVEV come from the germline V gene (reference sequence). This chain's CDR3 is CASSTTGVGYTF. CDR3 coding DNA: TGTGCCAGCAGCACTACAGGGGTCGGCTACACCTTC.

The V call is TRBV6-5, the J call TRBJ1-5; D may be TRBD1 (6 bases). Germline loops: CDR1 MNHEY, CDR2 SVGAGI. V was clipped by 4 bases and J by 3 bases, with 10 bases between them. This CDR3 has 14 residues. CDR3 region: CASSSQGVNQPQHF. The CDR3 bases are TGTGCCAGCAGTTCACAGGGCGTCAATCAGCCCCAGCATTTT.

This rearrangement joins TRBV2 to TRBJ1-5; the D is unclear. Germline assignment: CDR1 SNHLY and CDR2 FYNNEI. The CDR3 contains 14 residues. Trimming cost V 4 bases and J 4 bases, with 11 bases left between them. CDR3 in amino acids: CASSGGGGNQPQHF. CDR3 nucleotides: TGTGCCAGCAGTGGAGGCGGTGGTAATCAGCCCCAGCATTTT.

The chain joins TRBV7-2 to TRBJ2-7; the match to TRBD2 covers 8 bases. CDR3 length: 14 amino acids. The V gene end was trimmed by 1 base and the J gene end by 2 bases; junction bases not matched to a gene: 1. Germline assignment: CDR1 SGHTA and CDR2 FQGNSA. The chain's CDR3 is CASSLVGGAYEQYF. In nucleotides, the CDR3 is TGTGCCAGCAGCTTAGTCGGGGGGGCCTACGAGCAGTACTTC.

This chain uses TRBV5-1 with TRBJ1-1, with TRBD1 as a possible D gene (6 bases). Germline values: CDR1 SGHRS, CDR2 YFSETQ. V lost 5 bases, J lost 4 bases, and 21 bases lay in between. The CDR3 has 16 amino acids. This CDR3 is CASSSQGGAAGTEAFF. The CDR3 coding sequence is TGCGCCAGCAGTTCCCAAGGGGGGGCGGCAGGCACTGAAGCTTTCTTT.

The chain uses TRBV6-5 and TRBJ2-7, with 10 bases that match TRBD1. The CDR3 extends over 13 amino acids. The junction had 8 bases not matched to a gene; V was cut back by 10 bases and J by 5 bases. Germline V gives CDR1 MNHEY, CDR2 SVGAGI. The CDR3, as DNA: TGTGCCACCAGGGGACAGGGGAGGCACGAGCAGTACTTC. This translates into CATRGQGRHEQYF.